The source of this T cell receptor beta chain is a study of blood T cell repertoires in COVID-19. The wider study: Samples came from the United States, Italy and Spain, spanning acute and convalescent COVID-19. Sample material is recorded as cDNA or gDNA derived from T cells, B-cell-depleted T cells, or PBMCs.

The authors' processing: Estimates of nucleated cell counts were drawn from the amplification of reference gene primers. Measured with immunoSEQ multiplex PCR; TCRdb has only the in-frame clones, and not every one. V and J calls and clone size follow that table, whereas D and trimming were derived from the DNA. Of roughly 360,000 clones listed, about 80% are singletons. This CDR3 has 16 amino acids. V lost 4 bases and J lost 1, with 16 bases in between. Per the germline V gene, CDR1 is SGHVS and CDR2 is FQNEAQ. This sequence originates from a human donor with acute or convalescent COVID-19. The donor label of this sample is uncertain. The chain uses TRBV7-8 and TRBJ1-2; possible D gene TRBD1, 5 bases. Sequences were obtained from peripheral blood. CDR3: CASSYIQASLNYGYTF. CDR3 sequence (DNA): TGTGCCAGCAGCTACATACAGGCCTCACTTAACTATGGCTACACCTTC. The full variable domain, with the rest looked up from reference TRBV7-8 and TRBJ1-2, is GAGVSQSPRYKVAKRGQDVALRCDPISGHVSLFWYQQALGQGPEFLTYFQNEAQLDKSGLPSDRFFAERPEGSVSTLKIQRTQQEDSAVYLCASSYIQASLNYGYTFGSGTRLTVV.